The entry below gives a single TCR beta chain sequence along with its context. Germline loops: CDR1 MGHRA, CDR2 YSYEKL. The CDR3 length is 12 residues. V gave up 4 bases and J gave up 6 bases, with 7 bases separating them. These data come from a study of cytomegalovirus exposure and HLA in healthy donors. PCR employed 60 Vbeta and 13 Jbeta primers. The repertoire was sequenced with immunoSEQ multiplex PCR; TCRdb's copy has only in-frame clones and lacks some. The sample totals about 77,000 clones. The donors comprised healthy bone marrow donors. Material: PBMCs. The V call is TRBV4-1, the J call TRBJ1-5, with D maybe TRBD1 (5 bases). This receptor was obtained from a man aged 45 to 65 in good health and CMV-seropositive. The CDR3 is CASSPGGQPQHF. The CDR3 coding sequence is TGCGCCAGCAGCCCCGGGGGTCAGCCCCAGCATTTT.